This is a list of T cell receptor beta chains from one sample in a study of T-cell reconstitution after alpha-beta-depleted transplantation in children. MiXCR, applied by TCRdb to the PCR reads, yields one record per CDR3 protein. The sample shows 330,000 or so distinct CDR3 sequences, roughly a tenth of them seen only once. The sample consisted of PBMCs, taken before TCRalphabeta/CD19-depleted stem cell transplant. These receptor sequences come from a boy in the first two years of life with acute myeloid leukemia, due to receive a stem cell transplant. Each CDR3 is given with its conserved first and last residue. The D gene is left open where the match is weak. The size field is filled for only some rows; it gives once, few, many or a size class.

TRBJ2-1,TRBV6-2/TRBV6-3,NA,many,TGTGCCAGCAGTTACAGTAGCGGAGCCTACAATGAGCAGTTCTTC,CASSYSSGAYNEQFF
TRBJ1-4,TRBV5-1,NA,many,TGCGCCAGCAGCTTGGACAGTAATAATGAAAAACTGTTTTTT,CASSLDSNNEKLFF
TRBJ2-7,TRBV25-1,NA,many,TGTGCCAGCAGTGAGGCCTACGAGCAGTACTTC,CASSEAYEQYF
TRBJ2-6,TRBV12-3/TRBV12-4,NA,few,TGTGCCAGCAGTCGGGGGATGGAAATCCTTTTCTCTGGGGCCAACGTCCTGACTTTC,CASSRGMEILFSGANVLTF
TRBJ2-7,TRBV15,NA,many,TGTGCCACCAGCAGTACTCCGGGACTCAACTACGAGCAGTACTTC,CATSSTPGLNYEQYF
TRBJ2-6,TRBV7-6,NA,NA,TGTGCCAGCAGCTTACGAGGGATCGGGGCCAACGTCCTGACTTTC,CASSLRGIGANVLTF
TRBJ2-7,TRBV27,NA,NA,TGTGCCAGCAGTTTAAGGAGCGGTTACGAGCAGTACTTC,CASSLRSGYEQYF
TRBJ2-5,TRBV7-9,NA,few,TGTGCCAGCAGCTTATGGAGGCAGTTCCAAGAGACCCAGTACTTC,CASSLWRQFQETQYF
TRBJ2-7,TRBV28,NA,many,TGTGCCAGCAGTTTATACCGTGGCTACGAGCAGTACTTC,CASSLYRGYEQYF
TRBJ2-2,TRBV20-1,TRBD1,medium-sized,TGCAGTGCTCCCGGGACAGCTAACACCGGGGAGCTGTTTTTT,CSAPGTANTGELFF
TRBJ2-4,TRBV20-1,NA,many,TGCAGTGCCCAAGAGGCGAGGGGAAACATTCAGTACTTC,CSAQEARGNIQYF
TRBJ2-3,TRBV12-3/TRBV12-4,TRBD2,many,TGTGCCAGCAGCCCTACTAGCGGGAGTTCAGATACGCAGTATTTT,CASSPTSGSSDTQYF
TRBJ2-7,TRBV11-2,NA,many,TGTGCCAGCAGCTTAGTCGGTGGGAGACAGGCGGGGTACGAGCAGTACTTC,CASSLVGGRQAGYEQYF
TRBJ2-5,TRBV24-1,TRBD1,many,TGTGCCACCAGTGATGGGACAGGGGGAGGAGAGACCCAGTACTTC,CATSDGTGGGETQYF
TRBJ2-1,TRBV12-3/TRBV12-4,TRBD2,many,TGTGCCAGCAGTTTAATTGTAAGGACTAGCGGAGGGGGTGAGCAGTTCTTC,CASSLIVRTSGGGEQFF
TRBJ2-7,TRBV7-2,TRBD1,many,TGTGCCAGCAGCTTCGGACAGGGGGCCGGCTACGAGCAGTACTTC,CASSFGQGAGYEQYF
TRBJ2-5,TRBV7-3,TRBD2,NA,TGTGCCAGCAGCTTAATTCCGGGACTAGCGGGGGATCCAAAAGAGACCCAGTACTTC,CASSLIPGLAGDPKETQYF
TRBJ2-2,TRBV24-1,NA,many,TGTGCCACCAGCAACAGGGCCGCGCGGCACGGGGAGCTGTTTTTT,CATSNRAARHGELFF
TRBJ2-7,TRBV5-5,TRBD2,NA,TGTGCCAGCAGCTTCCTAGCGGGACGGTACGAGCAGTACTTC,CASSFLAGRYEQYF
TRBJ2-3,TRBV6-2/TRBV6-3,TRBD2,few,TGTGCCAGCAGTTACTGGCGGGAGGCAACAGATACGCAGTATTTT,CASSYWREATDTQYF
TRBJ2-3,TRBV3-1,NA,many,TGTGCCAGCAGCCAAGTGGGTCTAGCAGATACGCAGTATTTT,CASSQVGLADTQYF
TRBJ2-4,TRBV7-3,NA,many,TGTGCCAGCAGCTTAAAACCGGGACCAGAAAACATTCAGTACTTC,CASSLKPGPENIQYF
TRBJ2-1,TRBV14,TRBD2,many,TGTGCCAGCACCCCCTCCGGGGGGGCCGCTGAGCAGTTCTTC,CASTPSGGAAEQFF
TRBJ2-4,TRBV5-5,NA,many,TGTGCCAGCAGCTCCCCTAGGACTTTCGTTCAGTACTTC,CASSSPRTFVQYF
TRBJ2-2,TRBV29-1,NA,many,TGCAGCGTTGGCTGGACCGGGGAGCTGTTTTTT,CSVGWTGELFF
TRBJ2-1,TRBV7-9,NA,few,TGTGCCAGCAGCCCCGTGGTAGCGGAACACAATGAGCAGTTCTTC,CASSPVVAEHNEQFF
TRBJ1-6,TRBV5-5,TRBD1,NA,TGTGCCAGCAGCTTGGGGGACAGTCTTAATTCACCCCTCCACTTT,CASSLGDSLNSPLHF